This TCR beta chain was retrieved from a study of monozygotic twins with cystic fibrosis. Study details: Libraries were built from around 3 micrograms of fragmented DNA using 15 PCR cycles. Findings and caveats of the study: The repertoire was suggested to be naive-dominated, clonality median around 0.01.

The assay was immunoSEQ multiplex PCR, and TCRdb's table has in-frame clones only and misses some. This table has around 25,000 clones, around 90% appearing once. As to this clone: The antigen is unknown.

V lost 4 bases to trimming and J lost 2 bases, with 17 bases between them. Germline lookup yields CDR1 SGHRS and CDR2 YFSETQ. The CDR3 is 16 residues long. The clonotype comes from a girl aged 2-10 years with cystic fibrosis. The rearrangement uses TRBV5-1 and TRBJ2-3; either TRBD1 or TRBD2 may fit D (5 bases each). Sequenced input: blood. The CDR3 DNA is TGCGCCAGCAGCCTCCGGGACCGCTACTCCACAGATACGCAGTATTTT. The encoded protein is CASSLRDRYSTDTQYF.